The 30 T cell receptor beta chains below all came from one sample that was sequenced in a study of blood T cell repertoires in COVID-19. Profiling relied on immunoSEQ multiplex PCR, and the TCRdb table lists in-frame clones only, not all of them. The sample has about 310,000 clones, around 87% seen once. Material: peripheral blood. Receptors were obtained from a man between 50 and 59 years old with active or convalescent COVID-19.

The chain couples TRBV7-3 to TRBJ2-3, with D tentatively TRBD2 (6 bases). Germline V CDR1 and CDR2: SGHTA, FQGTGA. The V end was cut by 5 bases, the J end by 0 bases, with 12 bases between. The CDR3 is made up of 15 amino acids. The CDR3 spells CASSQGDFSTDTQYF. The CDR3 DNA reads as TGTGCCAGCAGCCAAGGGGACTTTAGCACAGATACGCAGTATTTT.

The V gene is TRBV10-3, the J gene TRBJ2-3; D perhaps matches TRBD2 (6 bases). The CDR3 extends over 16 amino acids. V lost 5 bases and J lost 5, with 20 bases in between. CDR1 is ENHRY and CDR2 is SYGVKD in the germline V gene. DNA for the CDR3: TGTGCCATCAGTACCACCCGGGACGGGCGGGAAGATACGCAGTATTTT. This encodes CAISTTRDGREDTQYF.

The rearrangement joins TRBV5-5 to TRBJ2-7, with 9 bases identical to TRBD2. Germline trimming cut 2 bases from V and 5 bases from J; bases unmatched to any gene: 8. Germline V gene data show CDR1 as SGHKS and CDR2 as YYEKEE (reference sequence). The CDR3 loop spans 15 amino acids. Here the CDR3 reads CASSFTGTSLNEQYF. The CDR3 bases are TGTGCCAGCAGCTTCACCGGGACTAGCTTAAACGAGCAGTACTTC. Filled out from reference TRBV5-5 and TRBJ2-7, the complete variable domain reads DAGVTQSPTHLIKTRGQQVTLRCSPISGHKSVSWYQQVLGQGPQFIFQYYEKEERGRGNFPDRFSARQFPNYSSELNVNALLLGDSALYLCASSFTGTSLNEQYFGPGTRLTVT.

The gene calls are TRBV11-2 and TRBJ2-1, with a weak D call TRBD2 (6 bases). The CDR3 is 13 residues long. The V and J ends lost 5 bases and 8 bases respectively, with 13 bases between them. Germline loops: CDR1 SGHAT, CDR2 FQNNGV. CDR3 region: CASSTPGRHEQFF. The CDR3 DNA reads as TGTGCCAGCAGCACCCCAGGGAGGCATGAGCAGTTCTTC.

The chain employs TRBV3-1 (or the pseudogene TRBV3-2) and TRBJ1-4, with D perhaps matching TRBD1 (6 bases). Germline V gene data show CDR1 as LGHDT and CDR2 as YNNKEL (reference sequence). Trimming cost V 0 bases and J 4 bases, with 18 bases left between them. The CDR3 contains 18 residues. CDR3 coding DNA: TGTGCCAGCAGCCAAGATCCAGGGGCGAGGGGATATAATGAAAAACTGTTTTTT. It encodes CASSQDPGARGYNEKLFF.

This chain uses TRBV7-9 with TRBJ2-5; D not certain. V lost 3 bases and J lost 5, with 7 bases in between. The CDR3 consists of 12 residues. CDR1 and CDR2 (germline): SEHNR, FQNEAQ (reference sequence). The CDR3 nucleotides read TGTGCCAGCAGCTTTAGTCGCGAGACCCAGTACTTC. Its translation is CASSFSRETQYF. Full variable domain (missing parts from reference TRBV7-9 and TRBJ2-5): DTGVSQNPRHKITKRGQNVTFRCDPISEHNRLYWYRQTLGQGPEFLTYFQNEAQLEKSRLLSDRFSAERPKGSFSTLEIQRTEQGDSAMYLCASSFSRETQYFGPGTRLLVL.

The gene calls are TRBV29-1 and TRBJ2-7; TRBD2 is a possible D gene (6 bases). Germline V gives CDR1 SQVTM, CDR2 ANQGSEA. Trimming cost V 6 bases and J 9 bases, with 18 bases left between them. The CDR3 spans 12 residues. The CDR3 coding sequence is TGCAGCGTAGTCCTAGGCCCCGGGGGGCAGTACTTC. Translation gives CSVVLGPGGQYF.

The chain recombines TRBV5-1 with TRBJ1-1; 8 bases match TRBD1. Germline trimming cut 2 bases from V and 8 bases from J; bases unmatched to any gene: 8. CDR3 size: 14 residues. Germline V gene lookup returns CDR1 SGHRS and CDR2 YFSETQ. Written as DNA, the CDR3 is TGCGCCAGCAGCTTTGCCCAGGGGGCATCCGAAGCTTTCTTT. Translated: CASSFAQGASEAFF.

This clone came up a few times. The chain joins TRBV10-3 to TRBJ1-2; 8 bases align to TRBD1. CDR1 is ENHRY, CDR2 SYGVKD, per germline. Trimming removed 3 bases from V and 14 bases from J; junction bases left unmatched: 5. This CDR3 has 11 amino acids. CDR3 nucleotide sequence: TGTGCCATCAGTGATGGGACAGGTTTTACCTTC. Its translation is CAISDGTGFTF.

This clone was picked up one time. The V and J genes are TRBV6-5 and TRBJ2-3, with 10 nucleotides matching TRBD1. Germline V lookup: CDR1 MNHEY, CDR2 SVGAGI. This CDR3 is built from 16 residues. Trimming at V came to 3 bases and at J to 4 bases, leaving 7 bases not matched to a gene. CDR3 DNA sequence: TGTGCCAGCAGTTATTCCGGGACAGGGGTTGCAGATACGCAGTATTTT. Translating gives CASSYSGTGVADTQYF.

This clone was seen just once. The V gene is TRBV6-1, the J gene TRBJ1-6; D gene ambiguous. The ends were cut back, 4 bases at V and 5 bases at J, with 12 bases in the middle. This CDR3 contains 15 residues. Germline-derived CDR1 and CDR2 are MNHNS and SASEGT. CDR3: CASSGRGDDNSPLHF. The CDR3 region has the DNA TGTGCCAGCAGTGGGCGAGGAGATGATAATTCACCCCTCCACTTT.

The rearrangement links TRBV7-2 to TRBJ1-1; 8 bases line up with TRBD1. Germline CDR1 reads SGHTA; CDR2 reads FQGNSA. CDR3 length: 14 residues. Germline trimming cut 4 bases from V and 3 bases from J; bases unmatched to any gene: 4. The CDR3 loop is CASSWRQGYTEAFF. The CDR3 coding sequence is TGTGCCAGCAGCTGGAGACAGGGGTACACTGAAGCTTTCTTT.

The rearrangement joins TRBV28 to TRBJ2-3, with 8 positions matching TRBD2. Losses at the gene ends were 3 bases for V and 6 bases for J; bases not matched to a gene: 14. Germline lookup yields CDR1 MDHEN and CDR2 SYDVKM. This CDR3 is built from 17 residues. CDR3: CASSLKVVAGPRDTQYF. The CDR3 DNA follows: TGTGCCAGCAGTTTGAAAGTGGTAGCGGGGCCCAGGGATACGCAGTATTTT.

This clone was found once. Other nucleotide sequences from this sample produce the same CDR3. The chain combines TRBV12-3 or TRBV12-4 with TRBJ1-1; D is undetermined. The V gene lost 3 bases and the J gene lost 3 bases, with 8 bases spanning the gap. The CDR3 has 13 residues. The CDR3 here is CASSFGEDTEAFF. For the CDR3, the DNA is TGTGCCAGCAGTTTCGGGGAAGACACTGAAGCTTTCTTT.

The chain joins TRBV21-1 to TRBJ1-2; TRBD1 is the table's D call, not checked against the DNA. TRBV21-1 is given as a pseudogene. The CDR3 sequence is 17 residues long. CDR3 in DNA: TGTGCCAGCAGCAGGCTTCCCGGGACAGGGAGAGGCTATGGCTACACCTTC. Translated: CASSRLPGTGRGYGYTF.

CDR3 sequence (DNA): TGTGCCAGCAGTAGCAGGGGGCAGGGCATTCAGTACTTC. Translating gives CASSSRGQGIQYF. The rearrangement links TRBV6-5 to TRBJ2-4, with 8 bases matching TRBD1. Looked up from germline, CDR1 is MNHEY and CDR2 is SVGAGI. The length of the CDR3 is 13 residues. V trimming: 5 bases; J trimming: 9 bases; junction bases outside the gene matches: 6.

V is TRBV6-6 and J is TRBJ1-2, with D perhaps matching TRBD1 (6 bases). There are 13 residues in the CDR3. The V end lost 2 bases, the J end lost 7 bases, and 11 bases lay between the germline ends. Per the germline V gene, CDR1 is MNHNY and CDR2 is SVGAGI (reference sequence). The CDR3 is CASSYAGASGYTF. DNA for the CDR3: TGTGCCAGCAGTTACGCAGGGGCCTCTGGCTACACCTTC.

The chain carries TRBV18 and TRBJ1-2; 7 nucleotides match TRBD1. The CDR3 contains 16 residues. CDR1 is KGHSH and CDR2 is LQKENI in the germline V gene. The V segment lost 3 bases and the J segment 2 bases; nucleotides outside the gene matches: 9. The CDR3 here is CASSPPVLQGNYGYTF. The CDR3 coding sequence is TGTGCCAGCTCACCGCCGGTGCTACAGGGGAACTATGGCTACACCTTC.

This clone occurred a few times. The CDR3 DNA follows: TGCGCCAGCAGCTTGGGGAGCCTTGCAACTAATGAAAAACTGTTTTTT. The encoded protein is CASSLGSLATNEKLFF. The J gene is TRBJ1-4, the V gene TRBV5-1, with no clear D. Germline lookup yields CDR1 SGHRS and CDR2 YFSETQ. The CDR3 spans 16 residues. V dropped 0 bases and J dropped 0 bases, with 9 bases sitting between them.

This clone came up a few times. The chain has TRBV19 and TRBJ1-2; D may be TRBD1 (6 bases). CDR1 is LNHDA and CDR2 is SQIVND in the germline V gene (reference sequence). The CDR3 spans 17 residues. V lost 5 bases, J lost 4 bases, and 23 bases lay in between. The CDR3 DNA sequence: TGTGCCAGTAGTCCTCCTCAGGACAGTTATGACGGCTATGGCTACACCTTC. Its protein is CASSPPQDSYDGYGYTF.

The chain couples TRBV19 to TRBJ2-5; TRBD1 aligns across 7 bases. CDR3 size: 15 residues. Germline V gene sequence: CDR1 LNHDA, CDR2 SQIVND (reference sequence). The ends lost 5 bases at V and 2 bases at J; junction bases unmatched: 8. This chain's CDR3 is CASSSGQEPQETQYF. The CDR3 DNA sequence: TGTGCCAGTAGTTCCGGACAGGAGCCACAAGAGACCCAGTACTTC.

The chain carries TRBV4-3 and TRBJ2-3; the match to TRBD2 covers 10 bases. Germline CDR1 reads LGHNA; CDR2 reads YSLEER. V gave up 1 base and J gave up 2 bases; unmatched junction bases: 9. The CDR3 extends over 18 amino acids. CDR3 DNA sequence: TGCGCCAGCAGCCAAGTCGTCAGCGGGGGGGGATTCACAGATACGCAGTATTTT. It encodes CASSQVVSGGGFTDTQYF.

DNA for the CDR3: TGTGCCAGTAGTATAGGTGGCGGGGGAGAGACCCAGTACTTC. This codes for CASSIGGGGETQYF. This chain connects TRBV19 to TRBJ2-5; 7 nucleotides align to TRBD2. CDR1 and CDR2 from the germline V gene are LNHDA and SQIVND (reference sequence). The CDR3 consists of 14 residues. V trimming: 1 base; J trimming: 4 bases; junction bases outside the gene matches: 3. Complete variable domain (other parts from reference TRBV19 and TRBJ2-5): DGGITQSPKYLFRKEGQNVTLSCEQNLNHDAMYWYRQDPGQGLRLIYYSQIVNDFQKGDIAEGYSVSREKKESFPLTVTSAQKNPTAFYLCASSIGGGGETQYFGPGTRLLVL.

The chain employs TRBV2 and TRBJ1-4, with TRBD1 as a possible D gene (6 bases). The CDR3 runs to 15 residues. Germline V gene sequence: CDR1 SNHLY, CDR2 FYNNEI. The V end lost 7 bases, the J end lost 3 bases, and 15 bases lay between the germline ends. CDR3 sequence: CASTSGGQANEKLFF. CDR3 coding DNA: TGTGCCAGCACTTCGGGGGGGCAGGCTAATGAAAAACTGTTTTTT.

The chain employs TRBV7-9 and TRBJ2-2; TRBD1 agrees at 7 bases. Germline V gene lookup returns CDR1 SEHNR and CDR2 FQNEAQ (reference sequence). Unmatched junction bases numbered 5, after V lost 3 bases and J lost 1 base. This CDR3 is 16 amino acids long. DNA for the CDR3: TGTGCCAGCAGCTTGGGACAGAAGTTGAACACCGGGGAGCTGTTTTTT. This gives the protein CASSLGQKLNTGELFF.

This clone has a single count. The chain couples TRBV5-6 to TRBJ2-4; TRBD2 aligns across 8 bases. Losses at the gene ends were 3 bases for V and 8 bases for J; bases not matched to a gene: 7. The CDR3 length is 14 residues. The germline V gene encodes CDR1 SGHDT and CDR2 YYEEEE. The CDR3 DNA is TGTGCCAGCAGCTCGAGCGGGAGTCGGTACATTCAGTACTTC. This gives the protein CASSSSGSRYIQYF.

V usage is TRBV4-1 and J usage is TRBJ2-7; D is uncertain. Germline loops: CDR1 MGHRA, CDR2 YSYEKL. The CDR3 extends over 15 amino acids. Trimming shortened V by 0 bases and J by 1 base, and 10 bases separated the two germline ends. CDR3 coding DNA: TGCGCCAGCAGCCAAGAGCCTAGGTCGTCCTACGAGCAGTACTTC. It specifies CASSQEPRSSYEQYF.

V gene TRBV28 combines with J gene TRBJ1-3, with D perhaps TRBD1 (5 bases). This CDR3 comprises 15 residues. V was cut by 8 bases and J by 0 bases, with 14 bases left in between. Germline V gene sequence: CDR1 MDHEN, CDR2 SYDVKM. CDR3 sequence reads: CASSRMGPSGNTIYF. DNA of the CDR3: TGTGCCAGCTCCCGTATGGGGCCCTCTGGAAACACCATATATTTT.

This chain links TRBV11-1 with TRBJ1-1; 8 bases are a match to TRBD1. Germline trimming cut 1 base from V and 7 bases from J; bases unmatched to any gene: 8. This CDR3 has 15 amino acids. Germline CDR1 and CDR2: SGHAT and FQDESV (reference sequence). CDR3 DNA: TGTGCCAGCAGCTTAGGGGACGACAGGGGCCGTGAAGCTTTCTTT. It specifies CASSLGDDRGREAFF.

The V gene is TRBV3-1 (or the pseudogene TRBV3-2), the J gene TRBJ1-5; 9 positions agree with TRBD1. After removal of 3 bases from V and 4 bases from J, the junction contained 4 bases not matched to a gene. CDR3 length equals 15 residues. Germline lookup yields CDR1 LGHDT and CDR2 YNNKEL (reference sequence). Written as DNA, the CDR3 is TGTGCCAGCAGCCAGTCGACAGGGGGGAATCAGCCCCAGCATTTT. Its translation: CASSQSTGGNQPQHF.